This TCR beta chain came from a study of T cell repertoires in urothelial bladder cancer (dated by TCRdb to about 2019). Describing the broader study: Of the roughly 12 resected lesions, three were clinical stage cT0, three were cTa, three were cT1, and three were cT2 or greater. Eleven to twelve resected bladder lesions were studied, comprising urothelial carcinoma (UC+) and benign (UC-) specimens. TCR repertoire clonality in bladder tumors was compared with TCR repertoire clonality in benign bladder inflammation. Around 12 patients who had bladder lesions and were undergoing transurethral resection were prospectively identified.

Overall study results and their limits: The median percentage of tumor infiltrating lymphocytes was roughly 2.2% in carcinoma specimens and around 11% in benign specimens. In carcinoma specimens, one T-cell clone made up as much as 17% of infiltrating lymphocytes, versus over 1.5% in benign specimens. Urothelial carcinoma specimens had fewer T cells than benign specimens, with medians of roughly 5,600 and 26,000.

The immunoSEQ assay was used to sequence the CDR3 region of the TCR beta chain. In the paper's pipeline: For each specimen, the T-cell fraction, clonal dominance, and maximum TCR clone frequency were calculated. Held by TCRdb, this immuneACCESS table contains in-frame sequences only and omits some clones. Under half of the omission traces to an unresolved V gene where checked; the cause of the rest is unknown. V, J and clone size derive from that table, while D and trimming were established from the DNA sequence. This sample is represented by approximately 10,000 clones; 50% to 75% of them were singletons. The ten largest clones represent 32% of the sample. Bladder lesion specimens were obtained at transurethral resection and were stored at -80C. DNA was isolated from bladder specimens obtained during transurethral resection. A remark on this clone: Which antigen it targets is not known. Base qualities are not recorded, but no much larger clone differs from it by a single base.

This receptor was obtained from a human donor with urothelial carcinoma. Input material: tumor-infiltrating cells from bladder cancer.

This receptor carries the CDR3 CASSPLDGSYEQYF. The DNA sequence follows: TGTGCCAGCTCACCTCTAGACGGCTCCTACGAGCAGTACTTC. This chain joins TRBV18 to TRBJ2-7; the D gene assignment is ambiguous. Measured from the cysteine to the phenylalanine, the CDR3 is 14 residues long. CDR3 DNA is the only sequence kept; it has 42 bases, read in frame from the first base. Trimming costs V 3 bases and J 0 bases, and their ends lie 9 bases apart. For CDR1 and CDR2, the germline V gene lists KGHSH and LQKENI.